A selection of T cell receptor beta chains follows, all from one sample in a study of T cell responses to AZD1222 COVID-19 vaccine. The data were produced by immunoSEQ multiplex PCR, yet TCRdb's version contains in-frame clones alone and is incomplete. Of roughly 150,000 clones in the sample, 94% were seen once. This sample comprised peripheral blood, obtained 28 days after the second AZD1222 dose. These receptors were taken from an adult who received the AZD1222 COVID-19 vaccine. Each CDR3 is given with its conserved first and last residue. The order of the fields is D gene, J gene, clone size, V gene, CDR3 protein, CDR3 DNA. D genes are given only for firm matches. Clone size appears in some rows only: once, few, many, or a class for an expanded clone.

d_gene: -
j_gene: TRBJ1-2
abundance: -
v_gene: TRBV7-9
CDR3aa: CASSSQTGQNYGYTF
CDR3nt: TGTGCCAGCAGCTCCCAGACAGGCCAAAACTATGGCTACACCTTC

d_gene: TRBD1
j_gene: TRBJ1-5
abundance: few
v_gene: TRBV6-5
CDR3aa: CASSFTGTGDQPQHF
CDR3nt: TGTGCCAGCTCGTTTACCGGGACAGGGGATCAGCCCCAGCATTTT

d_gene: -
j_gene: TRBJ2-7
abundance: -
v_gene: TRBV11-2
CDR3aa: CASSLNQGTQYF
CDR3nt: TGTGCCAGCAGCTTAAACCAGGGCACGCAGTACTTC

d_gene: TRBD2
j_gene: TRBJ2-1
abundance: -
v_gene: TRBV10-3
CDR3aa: CAISVLAGAGSEQFF
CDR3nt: TGTGCCATCAGTGTCCTAGCGGGAGCGGGGAGTGAGCAGTTCTTC

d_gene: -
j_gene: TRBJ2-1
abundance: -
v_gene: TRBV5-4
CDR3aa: CASSSASGWEQFF
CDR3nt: TGTGCCAGCAGCTCTGCGTCTGGGTGGGAGCAGTTCTTC

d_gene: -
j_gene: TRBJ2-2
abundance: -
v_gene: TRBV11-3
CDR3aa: CASSPGGADRTGELFF
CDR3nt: TGTGCCAGCAGCCCCGGGGGAGCGGATAGAACCGGGGAGCTGTTTTTT

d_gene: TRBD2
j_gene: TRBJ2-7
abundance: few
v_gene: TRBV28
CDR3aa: CASTRRVLAGGYEQYF
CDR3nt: TGTGCCAGCACCCGAAGGGTCCTAGCGGGAGGCTACGAGCAGTACTTC

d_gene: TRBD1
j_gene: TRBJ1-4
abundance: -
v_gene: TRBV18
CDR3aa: CASSPLLGTGDEKLFF
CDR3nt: TGTGCCAGCTCACCACTCCTCGGGACAGGGGATGAAAAACTGTTTTTT

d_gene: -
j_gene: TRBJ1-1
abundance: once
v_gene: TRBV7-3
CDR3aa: CASSKGTNTEAFF
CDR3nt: TGTGCCAGCAGTAAGGGGACGAACACTGAAGCTTTCTTT

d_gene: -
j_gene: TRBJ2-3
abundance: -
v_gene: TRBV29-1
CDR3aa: CSVCLPGDTQYF
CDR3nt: TGCAGCGTTTGCCTCCCGGGAGATACGCAGTATTTT

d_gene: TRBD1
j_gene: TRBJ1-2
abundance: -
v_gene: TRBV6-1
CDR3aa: CASDEVNRGLDGYTF
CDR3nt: TGTGCCAGCGATGAAGTAAACAGGGGGTTAGATGGCTACACCTTC

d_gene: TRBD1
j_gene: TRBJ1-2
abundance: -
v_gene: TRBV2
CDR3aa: CASSGQGQGYTF
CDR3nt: TGTGCCAGCAGCGGACAGGGGCAAGGCTACACCTTC

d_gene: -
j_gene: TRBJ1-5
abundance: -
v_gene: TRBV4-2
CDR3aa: CASSQEGYENQPQHF
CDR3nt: TGTGCCAGCAGCCAAGAGGGGTATGAAAATCAGCCCCAGCATTTT

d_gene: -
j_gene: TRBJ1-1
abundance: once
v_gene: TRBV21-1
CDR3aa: CASSSRRAGGNTEAFF
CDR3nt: TGTGCCAGCAGCTCCCGTAGGGCGGGGGGGAACACTGAAGCTTTCTTT

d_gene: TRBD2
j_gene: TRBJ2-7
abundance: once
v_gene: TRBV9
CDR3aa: CASSSLAGGPYEQYF
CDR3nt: TGTGCCAGCAGCTCCCTAGCGGGAGGGCCGTACGAGCAGTACTTC

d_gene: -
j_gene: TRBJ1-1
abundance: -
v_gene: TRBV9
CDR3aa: CASSVVPRLNTEAFF
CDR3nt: TGTGCCAGCAGCGTAGTTCCCAGACTGAACACTGAAGCTTTCTTT